The sample holds a few counts of the clone carrying this T cell receptor (beta chain). Its target is unknown. The entry originates in a study of regulatory T cells in long-lasting Graves disease. As for time point: newly diagnosed GD, antithyroid drugs for less than 3 months. Extracted PBMC RNA gave rise to the TCR library. iRepertoire HTBI primers and Arm-PCR of CDR3 regions built TCR beta libraries. Each CDR3 protein is one row after TCRdb ran MiXCR on the multiplex PCR reads. The data contain about 620,000 distinct CDR3 sequences, 16% of them singletons. V gave up 5 bases and J gave up 4 bases, with 9 bases separating them. CDR3 length equals 12 residues. CDR1 and CDR2 from the germline V gene are GTSNPN and SVGIG (reference sequence). Whole-study results and caveats: Persistent patients shared more public clonotypes (2,741) than new patients (under 1,000).

This same sample was also part of a study on T cells in Graves' hyperthyroidism and ophthalmopathy.

The rearrangement uses TRBV30 and TRBJ1-3; D unresolved. The sequenced sample was peripheral blood mononuclear cells (PBMCs), obtained at new diagnosis, from a patient treated with antithyroid drugs. This receptor was taken from a woman in her twenties or thirties with Graves disease. The CDR3 DNA sequence: TGTGCCTGGTCCCTTGGAGGAAACACCATATATTTT. Translation gives CAWSLGGNTIYF.